The 8 T cell receptor beta chains reported below all come from one sample, sequenced in a study of blood T cell repertoires in COVID-19. Sequencing was performed with immunoSEQ multiplex PCR; in TCRdb, only in-frame clones are kept and a portion is missing. There are hundreds of thousands of clones in the sample; 85% to 90% occur only once, and roughly a tenth lies in the top ten. Sequencing was performed on PBMCs or T cells enriched from blood (not recorded which). Every receptor here comes from a woman in her twenties or thirties who had recovered from COVID-19.

CDR3 DNA: TGTGCCAGCAGCCTCCGCCGTAGTCGGACCGGGGAGCTGTTTTTT. This gives the protein CASSLRRSRTGELFF. This sequence joins TRBV13 and TRBJ2-2; D unresolved. Trimming removed 5 bases from V and 5 bases from J, with 15 bases in between. Germline loops: CDR1 PRHDT, CDR2 FYEKMQ (reference sequence). The CDR3 has 15 amino acids. The variable domain in full, with the rest retrieved from reference TRBV13 and TRBJ2-2, is AAGVIQSPRHLIKEKRETATLKCYPIPRHDTVYWYQQGPGQDPQFLISFYEKMQSDKGSIPDRFSAQQFSDYHSELNMSSLELGDSALYFCASSLRRSRTGELFFGEGSRLTVL.

This sequence joins TRBV7-3 and TRBJ2-7; the match to TRBD2 covers 8 bases. This CDR3 is built from 15 residues. The germline CDR1 and CDR2 sequences are SGHTA and FQGTGA. V shed 2 bases and J 4 bases; nucleotides not matched to a gene: 7. The CDR3 DNA follows: TGTGCCAGCAGCTTAGCAAGCGGGAGCTTTTACGAGCAGTACTTC. It yields the protein CASSLASGSFYEQYF.

The chain combines TRBV5-1 with TRBJ2-5; 9 bases are a match to TRBD1. V lost 0 bases and J lost 5; bases outside the gene matches: 5. This CDR3 has 15 amino acids. CDR1 is SGHRS, CDR2 YFSETQ, per germline. CDR3 amino acids: CASSLDTGGVETQYF. CDR3 in DNA: TGCGCCAGCAGCTTGGATACAGGGGGCGTTGAGACCCAGTACTTC.

The V gene is TRBV7-9, the J gene TRBJ1-2, with 7 bases matching TRBD1. The CDR3 is 13 amino acids. CDR1 SEHNR and CDR2 FQNEAQ come from the germline V gene (reference sequence). After removal of 5 bases from V and 8 bases from J, the junction contained 8 bases not matched to a gene. CDR3 protein: CASSPYTGEGYTF. CDR3 sequence (DNA): TGTGCCAGCAGCCCCTATACAGGGGAGGGCTACACCTTC.

The chain uses TRBV6-6 and TRBJ1-3; D is uncertain. Trimming stripped 6 bases from V and 1 base from J, with 10 bases between. CDR1 is MNHNY, CDR2 SVGAGI, per germline (reference sequence). This CDR3 is built from 14 residues. The DNA for the CDR3 is TGTGCCAGCAGGCCGAGGGATTCTGGAAACACCATATATTTT. Its protein is CASRPRDSGNTIYF.

This sequence joins TRBV27 and TRBJ2-5, with unresolved D. Trimming left V 3 bases short and J 0 bases short, with 14 bases between. CDR3 length: 16 amino acids. Germline V lookup: CDR1 MNHEY, CDR2 SMNVEV (reference sequence). The CDR3 region has the DNA TGTGCCAGCAGTTTTTTTCGACACCCGTACCAAGAGACCCAGTACTTC. Translation: CASSFFRHPYQETQYF.

This chain uses TRBV18 with TRBJ2-5, with no clear D. The CDR3 runs to 12 residues. With 3 bases removed from V and 4 bases from J, the gap between germline ends came to 6 bases. Germline V CDR1 and CDR2: KGHSH, LQKENI. The CDR3 here is CASSPVRETQYF. CDR3 bases: TGTGCCAGCTCACCCGTTAGAGAGACCCAGTACTTC.

The chain links TRBV27 to TRBJ2-1, with 11 positions matching TRBD1. Per the germline V gene, CDR1 is MNHEY and CDR2 is SMNVEV (reference sequence). This CDR3 comprises 16 residues. Trimming removed 4 bases from V and 6 bases from J; junction bases left unmatched: 8. The CDR3 sequence: CASSYRGTGGINEQFF. As DNA, the CDR3 is TGTGCCAGCAGTTATCGAGGGACAGGGGGAATCAATGAGCAGTTCTTC.